The 12 T cell receptor beta chains given below trace back to one sample, sequenced in a study of vaccination effects on CD4 cells after COVID-19. The table came from immunoSEQ multiplex PCR; TCRdb's copy has only in-frame clones and leaves some out. The sample carries roughly 70,000 clones, 74% recorded once. Their antigens remain unidentified. Using viral peptide pools, the ViraFEST assay grew out antigen-specific CD4+ T cells prior to sequencing. Cells that had been cultured for 10 days were the source of isolated CD4+ T cells. Subjects were given two BNT162b2 or mRNA-1273 vaccine doses. The material sequenced was CD4+ T cells from PBMCs cultured with HCoV-229E spike peptides, taken after COVID-19 vaccination. The receptors were sampled from a human donor who received a COVID-19 vaccine.

The rearrangement links TRBV14 to TRBJ2-7; tentatively, D is TRBD1 (6 bases). The CDR3 is 14 amino acids. The V gene's germline CDR1 is SGHDN and CDR2 FVKESK. Trimming pared 4 bases from V and 8 bases from J, leaving 18 bases between. The CDR3 nucleotides read TGTGCCAGCAGCCCTCTCACCTCAACAGGGCAGCAGTACGTC. It encodes CASSPLTSTGQQYV.

V is TRBV6-6 and J is TRBJ1-2; D uncertain. The CDR3 totals 12 residues. V lost 2 bases, J lost 10 bases, and 11 bases lay in between. Germline V gene lookup returns CDR1 MNHNY and CDR2 SVGAGI (reference sequence). Here the CDR3 DNA reads TGTGCCAGCAGTTACGGGCTAGGTTCCTACACCTTC. It codes for CASSYGLGSYTF.

This clone showed up just once. The CDR3 protein is CASTGGAGELFF. DNA of the CDR3: TGTGCCAGTACCGGCGGGGCCGGGGAGCTGTTTTTT. This rearrangement joins TRBV19 to TRBJ2-2, with a possible D match to TRBD2 (6 bases). Trimming removed 7 bases at V and 6 bases at J, with 9 bases between. Germline values: CDR1 LNHDA, CDR2 SQIVND (reference sequence). This CDR3 contains 12 residues.

By share, this clone ranks as medium-sized. The J gene is TRBJ1-1, the V gene TRBV15; maybe TRBD1 (5 bases). The germline gives CDR1 LNHNV, CDR2 YYDKDF (reference sequence). The CDR3 extends over 14 amino acids. Trimming stripped 1 base from V and 1 base from J, with 7 bases between. Here the CDR3 reads CATSRGQSNTEAFF. Written as DNA, the CDR3 is TGTGCCACCAGCAGAGGACAGTCGAACACTGAAGCTTTCTTT. Complete variable domain (other parts from reference TRBV15 and TRBJ1-1): DAMVIQNPRYQVTQFGKPVTLSCSQTLNHNVMYWYQQKSSQAPKLLFHYYDKDFNNEADTPDNFQSRRPNTSFCFLDIRSPGLGDTAMYLCATSRGQSNTEAFFGQGTRLTVV.

This clone was detected only a few times. This sequence joins TRBV6-6 and TRBJ1-2; TRBD1 agrees at 8 bases. This CDR3 region has 12 residues. Germline loops: CDR1 MNHNY, CDR2 SVGAGI (reference sequence). The V and J ends lost 8 bases and 8 bases, in that order; junction bases with no gene match: 7. The CDR3 loop reads CASGTGGKGYTF. DNA for the CDR3: TGTGCCAGCGGGACAGGAGGTAAAGGCTACACCTTC.

The rearrangement links TRBV10-1 to TRBJ2-1, with D possibly being TRBD2 (5 bases). The CDR3 sequence is 14 residues long. V gave up 2 bases and J gave up 3 bases, with 8 bases separating them. Germline CDR1 reads WNHNN; CDR2 reads SYGVQD (reference sequence). This chain's CDR3 is CASSEEGSYNEQFF. As DNA, the CDR3 is TGCGCCAGCAGTGAGGAGGGCAGCTACAATGAGCAGTTCTTC.

V and J are TRBV3-1 (or the pseudogene TRBV3-2) and TRBJ2-5, with 7 bases aligning to TRBD2. Germline CDR1 reads LGHDT; CDR2 reads YNNKEL (reference sequence). The CDR3 loop spans 15 amino acids. V trimming: 6 bases; J trimming: 2 bases; junction bases outside the gene matches: 9. The CDR3 nucleotides are TGTGCCAGCAGTCCTTGGCGGGGGATTCAAGAGACCCAGTACTTC. It translates to CASSPWRGIQETQYF.

CDR3 loop: CASSYRSSGTFVDTQYF. CDR3 DNA sequence: TGTGCCAGCAGTTACAGGTCTAGCGGGACCTTTGTGGATACGCAGTATTTT. V gene TRBV6-2 or TRBV6-3 combines with J gene TRBJ2-3; 9 nucleotides match TRBD2. This CDR3 has 17 residues. With 2 bases clipped from V and 6 bases from J, the junction kept 12 bases outside the gene matches. Germline assignment: CDR1 MNHEY and CDR2 SVGEGT.

The rearrangement links TRBV19 to TRBJ2-5; the match to TRBD1 covers 9 bases. V lost 5 bases, J lost 5 bases, and 9 bases stayed unmatched. Germline CDR1 LNHDA, CDR2 SQIVND (reference sequence). This CDR3 contains 15 residues. CDR3 residues: CASSDGTGTGETQYF. The CDR3 DNA reads TGTGCCAGTAGTGACGGGACAGGGACGGGGGAGACCCAGTACTTC.

This clone was seen only a few times. The chain couples TRBV4-1 to TRBJ1-2; 7 nucleotides agree with TRBD1. This CDR3 is built from 16 residues. CDR1 MGHRA and CDR2 YSYEKL come from the germline V gene. The trim removed 2 bases at V and 2 bases at J, leaving 8 bases unmatched. The CDR3 nucleotides read TGCGCCAGCAGCCAACCTAGGACAGGTGGGAACTATGGCTACACCTTC. Its protein product is CASSQPRTGGNYGYTF.

This sequence joins TRBV18 and TRBJ2-7; 8 bases fit TRBD1. Germline V gene lookup returns CDR1 KGHSH and CDR2 LQKENI. The J segment lost 3 bases and the V segment lost 1 base, leaving 5 bases of the junction unmatched. The CDR3 loop spans 15 amino acids. The CDR3 protein is CASSPRRGLDYEQYV. CDR3 DNA: TGTGCCAGCTCACCACGCAGGGGGCTAGACTACGAGCAGTACGTC.

The chain employs TRBV7-2 and TRBJ2-1; 8 bases align to TRBD1. Germline lookup yields CDR1 SGHTA and CDR2 FQGNSA. CDR3 length equals 16 residues. The junction had 7 bases not matched to a gene; V was cut back by 5 bases and J by 1 base. The DNA for the CDR3 is TGTGCCAGCAGCAAAGCCGGGACAGGTTCCTACAATGAGCAGTTCTTC. Its translation is CASSKAGTGSYNEQFF.